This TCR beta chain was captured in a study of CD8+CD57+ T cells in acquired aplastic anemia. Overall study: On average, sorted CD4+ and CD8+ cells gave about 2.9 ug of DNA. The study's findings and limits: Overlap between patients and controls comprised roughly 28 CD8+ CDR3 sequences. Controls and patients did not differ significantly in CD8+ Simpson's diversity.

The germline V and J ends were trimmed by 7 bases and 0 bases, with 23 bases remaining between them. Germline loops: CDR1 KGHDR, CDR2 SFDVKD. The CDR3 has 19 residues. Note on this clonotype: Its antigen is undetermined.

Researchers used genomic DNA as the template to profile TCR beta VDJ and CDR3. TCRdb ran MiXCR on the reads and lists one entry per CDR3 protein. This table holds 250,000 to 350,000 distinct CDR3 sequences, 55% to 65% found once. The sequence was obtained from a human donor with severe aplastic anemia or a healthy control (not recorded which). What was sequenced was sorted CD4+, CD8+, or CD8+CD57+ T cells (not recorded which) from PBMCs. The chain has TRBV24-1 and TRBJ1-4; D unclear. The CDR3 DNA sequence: TGTGCCACCAGGCAGGACGAGCAATCAGCCCCAGCAACTAATGAAAAACTGTTTTTT. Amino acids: CATRQDEQSAPATNEKLFF.